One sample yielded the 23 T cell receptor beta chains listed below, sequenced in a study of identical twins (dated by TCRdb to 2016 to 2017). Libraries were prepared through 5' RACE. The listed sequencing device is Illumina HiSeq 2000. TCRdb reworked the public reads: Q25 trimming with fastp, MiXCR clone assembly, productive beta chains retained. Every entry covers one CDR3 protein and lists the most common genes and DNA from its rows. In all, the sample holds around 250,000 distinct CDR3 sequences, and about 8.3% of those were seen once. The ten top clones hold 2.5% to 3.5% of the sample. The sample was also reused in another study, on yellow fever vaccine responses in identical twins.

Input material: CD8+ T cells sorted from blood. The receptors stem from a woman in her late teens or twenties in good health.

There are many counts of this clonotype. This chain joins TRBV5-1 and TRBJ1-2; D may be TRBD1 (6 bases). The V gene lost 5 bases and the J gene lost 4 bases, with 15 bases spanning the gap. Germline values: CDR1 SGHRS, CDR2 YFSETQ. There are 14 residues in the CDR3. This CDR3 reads CASRTAPGAYGYTF. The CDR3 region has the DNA TGCGCCAGCAGGACCGCCCCAGGGGCCTATGGCTACACCTTC.

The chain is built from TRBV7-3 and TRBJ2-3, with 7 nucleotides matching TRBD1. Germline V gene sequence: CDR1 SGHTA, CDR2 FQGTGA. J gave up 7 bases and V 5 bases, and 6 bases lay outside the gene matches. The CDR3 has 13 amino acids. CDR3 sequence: CASSPWDSYTQYF. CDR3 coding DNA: TGTGCCAGCAGCCCCTGGGACAGCTATACGCAGTATTTT.

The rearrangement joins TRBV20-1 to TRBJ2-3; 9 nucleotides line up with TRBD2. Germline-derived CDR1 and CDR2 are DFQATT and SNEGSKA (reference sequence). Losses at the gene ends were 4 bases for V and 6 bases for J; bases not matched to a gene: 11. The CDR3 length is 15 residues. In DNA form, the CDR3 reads TGCAGTGCTACCGAGCTAGCGGGATCTTGGGATACGCAGTATTTT. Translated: CSATELAGSWDTQYF.

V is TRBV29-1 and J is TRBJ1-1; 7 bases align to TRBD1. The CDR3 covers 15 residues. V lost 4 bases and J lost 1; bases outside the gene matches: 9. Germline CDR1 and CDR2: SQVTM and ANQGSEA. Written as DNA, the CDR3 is TGCAGCGTTGTCGGCCAGGGGGTTGGGAACACTGAAGCTTTCTTT. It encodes CSVVGQGVGNTEAFF.

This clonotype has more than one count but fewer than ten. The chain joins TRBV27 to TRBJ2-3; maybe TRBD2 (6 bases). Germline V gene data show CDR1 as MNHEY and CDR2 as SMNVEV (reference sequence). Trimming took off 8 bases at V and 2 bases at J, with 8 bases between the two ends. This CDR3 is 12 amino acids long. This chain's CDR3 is CASGGITDTQYF. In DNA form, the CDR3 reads TGTGCCAGCGGGGGGATCACAGATACGCAGTATTTT.

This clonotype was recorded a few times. CDR3 coding DNA: TGTGCCAGCAGCCCCTGGGTAGAGGACAGGGGGGGGTACGAGCAGTACTTC. Protein: CASSPWVEDRGGYEQYF. The chain has TRBV9 and TRBJ2-7; 10 nucleotides align to TRBD1. Trimming took 4 bases from V and 4 from J; bases not matched to a gene: 14. Looked up from germline, CDR1 is SGDLS and CDR2 is YYNGEE. CDR3 length equals 17 residues.

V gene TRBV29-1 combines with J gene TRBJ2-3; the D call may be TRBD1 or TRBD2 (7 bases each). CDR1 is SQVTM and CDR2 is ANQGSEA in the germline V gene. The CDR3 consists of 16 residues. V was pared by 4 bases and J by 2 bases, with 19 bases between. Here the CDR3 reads CSVVGLTGRDTDTQYF. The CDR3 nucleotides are TGCAGCGTTGTGGGCCTGACAGGGAGGGACACAGATACGCAGTATTTT.

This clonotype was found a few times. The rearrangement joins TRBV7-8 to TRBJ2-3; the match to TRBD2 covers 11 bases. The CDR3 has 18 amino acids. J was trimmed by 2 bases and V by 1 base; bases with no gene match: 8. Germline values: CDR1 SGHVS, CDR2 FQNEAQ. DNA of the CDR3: TGTGCCAGCAGCTTAGAGGGGACTAGCGGAACACTCACAGATACGCAGTATTTT. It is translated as CASSLEGTSGTLTDTQYF.

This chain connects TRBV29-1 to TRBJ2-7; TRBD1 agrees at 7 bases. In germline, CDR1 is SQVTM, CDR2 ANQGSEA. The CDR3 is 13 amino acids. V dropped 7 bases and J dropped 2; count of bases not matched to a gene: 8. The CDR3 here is CSGVLRGTYEQYF. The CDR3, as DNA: TGCAGCGGAGTACTCAGGGGGACCTACGAGCAGTACTTC.

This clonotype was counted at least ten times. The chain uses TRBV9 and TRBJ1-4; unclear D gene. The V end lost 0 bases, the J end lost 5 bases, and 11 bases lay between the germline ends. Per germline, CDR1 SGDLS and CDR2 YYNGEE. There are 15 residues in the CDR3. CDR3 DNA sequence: TGTGCCAGCAGCGTAGCTGGGCAGGCAAATGAAAAACTGTTTTTT. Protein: CASSVAGQANEKLFF.

CDR3 sequence reads: CASSHKSADSRRTTDTQYF. In nucleotides, the CDR3 is TGCGCCAGCAGCCATAAAAGCGCAGACAGCCGAAGAACCACAGATACGCAGTATTTT. The V gene is TRBV4-3, the J gene TRBJ2-3; D possibly corresponds to TRBD1 (5 bases). Germline CDR1 and CDR2: LGHNA and YSLEER. This CDR3 is 19 amino acids long. Between the trimmed V and J ends, which lost 3 bases and 2 bases, there was a span of 24 bases.

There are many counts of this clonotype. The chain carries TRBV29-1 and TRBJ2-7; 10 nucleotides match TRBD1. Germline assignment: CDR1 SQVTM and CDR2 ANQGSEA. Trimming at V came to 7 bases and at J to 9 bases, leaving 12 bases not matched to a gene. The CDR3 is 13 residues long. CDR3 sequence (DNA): TGCAGCGCGGTACCGACAGGGGGCGACGCGCAGTACTTC. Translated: CSAVPTGGDAQYF.

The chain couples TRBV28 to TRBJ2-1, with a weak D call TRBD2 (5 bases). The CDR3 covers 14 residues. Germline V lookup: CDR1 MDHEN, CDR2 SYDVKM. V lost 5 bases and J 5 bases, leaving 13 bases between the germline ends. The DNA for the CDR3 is TGTGCCAGCAGTCCCCGGGGAATACACAATGAGCAGTTCTTC. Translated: CASSPRGIHNEQFF.

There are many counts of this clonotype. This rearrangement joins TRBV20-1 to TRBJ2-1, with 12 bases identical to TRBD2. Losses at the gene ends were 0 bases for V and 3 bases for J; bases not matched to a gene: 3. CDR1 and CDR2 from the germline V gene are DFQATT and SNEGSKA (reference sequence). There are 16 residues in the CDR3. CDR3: CSARDLTSGSYNEQFF. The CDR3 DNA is TGCAGTGCTAGAGATTTGACTAGCGGGAGCTACAATGAGCAGTTCTTC.

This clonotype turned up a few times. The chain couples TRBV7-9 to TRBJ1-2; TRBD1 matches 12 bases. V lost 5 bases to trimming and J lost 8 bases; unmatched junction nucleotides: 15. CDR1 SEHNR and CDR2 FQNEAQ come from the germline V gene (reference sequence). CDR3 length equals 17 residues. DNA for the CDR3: TGTGCCAGCAGCCCTCCTCGGCCGGGACAGGGGGCTGGGGGCTACACCTTC. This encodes CASSPPRPGQGAGGYTF.

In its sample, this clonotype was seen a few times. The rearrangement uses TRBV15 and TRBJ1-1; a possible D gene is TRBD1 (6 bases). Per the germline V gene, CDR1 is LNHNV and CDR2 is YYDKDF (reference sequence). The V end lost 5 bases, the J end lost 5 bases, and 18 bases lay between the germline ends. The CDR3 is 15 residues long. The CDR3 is CATSLTPQGRTEAFF. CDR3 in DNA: TGTGCCACCAGCCTTACGCCCCAGGGGAGGACTGAAGCTTTCTTT.

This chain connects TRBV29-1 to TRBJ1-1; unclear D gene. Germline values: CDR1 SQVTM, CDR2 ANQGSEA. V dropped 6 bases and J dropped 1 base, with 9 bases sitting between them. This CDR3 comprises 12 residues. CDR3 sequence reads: CSVREGNTEAFF. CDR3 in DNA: TGCAGCGTCCGGGAGGGGAACACTGAAGCTTTCTTT.

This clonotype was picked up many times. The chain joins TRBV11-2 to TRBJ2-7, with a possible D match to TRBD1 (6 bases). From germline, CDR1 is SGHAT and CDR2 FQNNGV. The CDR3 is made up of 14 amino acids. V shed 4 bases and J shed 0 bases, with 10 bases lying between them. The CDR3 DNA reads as TGTGCCAGCAGCTACGGGACAAACTCCTACGAGCAGTACTTC. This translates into CASSYGTNSYEQYF.

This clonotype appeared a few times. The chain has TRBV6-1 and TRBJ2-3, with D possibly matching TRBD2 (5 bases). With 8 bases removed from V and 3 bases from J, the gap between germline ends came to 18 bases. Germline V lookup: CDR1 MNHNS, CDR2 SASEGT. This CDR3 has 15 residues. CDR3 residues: CASRFGPRGTDTQYF. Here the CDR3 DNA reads TGTGCCAGCCGCTTCGGACCCCGCGGGACAGATACGCAGTATTTT.

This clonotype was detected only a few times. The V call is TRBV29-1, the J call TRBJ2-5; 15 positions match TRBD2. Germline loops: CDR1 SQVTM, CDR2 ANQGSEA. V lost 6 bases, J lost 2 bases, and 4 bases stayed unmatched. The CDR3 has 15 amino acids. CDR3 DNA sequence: TGCAGCGTCGGGACTAGCGGGGGGTTTCAAGAGACCCAGTACTTC. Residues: CSVGTSGGFQETQYF.

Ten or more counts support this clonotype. The CDR3 DNA reads as TGCAGCGTTGTAAGTAGCTCCTACGAGCAGTACTTC. Translating gives CSVVSSSYEQYF. This chain connects TRBV29-1 to TRBJ2-7, with D unclear. With 4 bases removed from V and 0 bases from J, the gap between germline ends came to 7 bases. The length of the CDR3 is 12 residues. The germline gives CDR1 SQVTM, CDR2 ANQGSEA.

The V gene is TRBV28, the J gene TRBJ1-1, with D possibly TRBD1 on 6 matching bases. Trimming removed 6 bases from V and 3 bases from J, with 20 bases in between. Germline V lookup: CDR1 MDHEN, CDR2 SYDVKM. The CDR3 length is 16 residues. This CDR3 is CASSSRGIRRYTEAFF. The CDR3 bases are TGTGCCAGCAGCTCCAGGGGTATTAGGCGGTACACTGAAGCTTTCTTT.

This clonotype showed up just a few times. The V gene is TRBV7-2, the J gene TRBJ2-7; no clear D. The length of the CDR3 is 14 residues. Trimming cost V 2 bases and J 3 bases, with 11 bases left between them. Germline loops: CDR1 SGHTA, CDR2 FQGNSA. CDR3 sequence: CASSLSGPGYEQYF. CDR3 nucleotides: TGTGCCAGCAGCTTAAGTGGGCCAGGCTACGAGCAGTACTTC.